This T cell receptor beta chain was profiled in a study of cytomegalovirus exposure and HLA in healthy donors. Deletions cut 1 base from V and 5 bases from J, with 8 bases between. Germline-derived CDR1 and CDR2 are SGHTA and FQGTGA. There are 13 residues in the CDR3. Assay: immunoSEQ multiplex PCR; the TCRdb copy retains only in-frame clones and omits some. There are approximately 200,000 clones in the sample; almost 90% occur only once, and just under 3% lies in the top ten. The receptor's source is a woman between 18 and 30 years old in good health and CMV-seronegative. This sequence joins TRBV7-3 and TRBJ1-2; a weak D match, TRBD1 (6 bases). Sequenced material: PBMCs. The CDR3 loop is CASSLNQGYGYTF. The CDR3 nucleotides read TGTGCCAGCAGCTTAAATCAGGGGTATGGCTACACCTTC.